This T cell receptor beta chain stems from a study of T-cell memory formation after mild COVID-19. Study-wide results and caveats: Contracting CD4+ clones sat mainly in CM and EM; CD8+ in EMRA.

TCRdb fed the 5' RACE reads into MiXCR, producing one record per CDR3 protein. The sample contains around 250,000 distinct CDR3 sequences, roughly 10% of which appear only once. As concerns this clonotype: As yet, its antigen is unknown.

The CDR3 loop spans 14 amino acids. V gave up 3 bases and J gave up 9 bases; unmatched junction bases: 4. Sequenced sample: PBMCs or a T cell subset sorted from them (not recorded which). The chain uses TRBV12-3 or TRBV12-4 and TRBJ1-6; 8 positions agree with TRBD1. This clonotype was obtained from a man between 18 and 29 years old who had mild COVID-19 (a few samples of this study predate the infection). Cell type and time point are not known. As DNA, the CDR3 is TGTGCCAGCAGTTTGGACAGGGAGGCTTCACCCCTCCACTTT. This sequence encodes CASSLDREASPLHF.